This T cell receptor (beta chain) was observed in a study of T cell repertoires in cytomegalovirus infection. Study information: Recently identified HLA-C-restricted CMV epitopes were among the peptides used. Public TCR beta signatures indicated both CMV infection and matching HLA type. General study points: CMV carriers with the relevant HLA were identified by cumulative public TCR beta family frequency. The ex vivo response was dominated by HLA-C-restricted CMV-specific TCR beta clonotypes.

CDR1 and CDR2 (germline): LNHNV, YYDKDF (reference sequence). The ends lost 2 bases at V and 2 bases at J; junction bases unmatched: 2. The CDR3 sequence is 16 residues long. TCRdb fed the reads into MiXCR, producing one record per CDR3 protein. Of roughly 340,000 distinct CDR3 sequences in the sample, 29% were seen once. A few counts support this clonotype. Its target is unknown. The sample consisted of cultured PBMCs, taken from culture after CMV antigen stimulation. The chain uses TRBV15 and TRBJ2-2, with 10 bases aligning to TRBD1. This receptor was identified in a human donor in good health (CMV status not recorded). Some clones in this sample may be carry-over from other donors' samples. CDR3 DNA sequence: TGTGCCACCAGCAGACAGACAGGGGGCAACACCGGGGAGCTGTTTTTT. It is translated as CATSRQTGGNTGELFF.